The 16 T cell receptor beta chains reported below all come from one sample, sequenced in a study of preoperative IRX-2 immunotherapy in early breast cancer. As to treatment: preoperative locoregional IRX-2 cytokine immunotherapy. The method was immunoSEQ multiplex PCR; TCRdb's version includes in-frame clones alone and lacks a portion of them. The sample has 25,000 to 30,000 clones, roughly four fifths seen once; the top ten hold 3% to 3.5%. The biological material was taken from a patient treated with IRX-2 immunotherapy. The receptors stem from a human donor with breast cancer.

CDR3 sequence reads: CASRSLGSGQSNEQFF. The DNA of the CDR3 is TGTGCCAGCAGGAGCTTGGGTAGCGGGCAATCCAATGAGCAGTTCTTC. The J gene is TRBJ2-1, the V gene TRBV6-8; TRBD2 agrees at 7 bases. The CDR3 has 16 amino acids. Germline V gives CDR1 MNHGY, CDR2 SAAAGT. The J segment lost 6 bases and the V segment lost 6 bases, leaving 14 bases of the junction unmatched.

This clone was observed a few times. This chain links TRBV6-8 with TRBJ1-2; D remains unclear. Trimming cost V 2 bases and J 4 bases, with 8 bases left between them. The germline gives CDR1 MNHGY, CDR2 SAAAGT. CDR3 length equals 13 residues. The CDR3 nucleotides are TGTGCCAGCAGTTACCCAGGCAGCTATGGCTACACCTTC. Translating gives CASSYPGSYGYTF.

In this sample, this clone turned up a few times. The chain carries TRBV19 and TRBJ1-5; 7 nucleotides line up with TRBD1. CDR1 is LNHDA and CDR2 is SQIVND in the germline V gene (reference sequence). The CDR3 spans 14 residues. The junction had 8 bases not matched to a gene; V was cut back by 4 bases and J by 8 bases. The CDR3 spells CASSSRGTLEPQHF. CDR3 bases: TGTGCCAGTAGTAGCAGGGGGACCCTGGAGCCCCAGCATTTT.

This sequence joins TRBV28 and TRBJ1-4; D uncertain. V lost 5 bases, J lost 2 bases, and 12 bases lay in between. Germline values: CDR1 MDHEN, CDR2 SYDVKM. The CDR3 consists of 15 residues. The CDR3 protein is CASSLKFFTNEKLFF. CDR3 DNA: TGTGCCAGCAGTCTGAAGTTCTTCACTAATGAAAAACTGTTTTTT.

The V call is TRBV23-1, the J call TRBJ2-5; D is possibly TRBD2 (6 bases). TRBV23-1 is identified as an open reading frame with a role that is uncertain. Between the trimmed V and J ends, which lost 6 bases and 7 bases, there was a span of 27 bases. The CDR3 has 17 amino acids. The CDR3 here is CASSQDWGGGGAGTQYF. Here the CDR3 DNA reads TGCGCCAGCAGCCAAGATTGGGGTGGTGGCGGAGCGGGGACCCAGTACTTC.

The V call is TRBV11-3, the J call TRBJ2-5, with TRBD2 matching 7 bases. Looked up from germline, CDR1 is SGHNT and CDR2 is YENEEA. CDR3 size: 18 residues. V lost 3 bases to trimming and J lost 1 base; unmatched junction nucleotides: 14. CDR3 protein: CASSFYMSGREIQETQYF. The CDR3 DNA is TGTGCCAGCAGCTTCTACATGTCAGGGCGGGAGATCCAAGAGACCCAGTACTTC.

This chain joins TRBV5-1 and TRBJ1-1; possibly TRBD1 for D (5 bases). The CDR3 contains 15 residues. V lost 4 bases to trimming and J lost 1 base, with 14 bases between them. Germline assignment: CDR1 SGHRS and CDR2 YFSETQ. Here the CDR3 reads CASSGTGVGNTEAFF. Written as DNA, the CDR3 is TGCGCCAGCAGCGGGACGGGGGTCGGGAACACTGAAGCTTTCTTT.

J is TRBJ2-7 and V is TRBV11-3; the D gene is possibly TRBD2 (7 bases). There are 16 residues in the CDR3. The germline CDR1 and CDR2 sequences are SGHNT and YENEEA. Trimming cost V 2 bases and J 4 bases, with 18 bases left between them. The CDR3 nucleotides are TGTGCCAGCAGCTTATGGGGGGGCACGAATTATTACGAGCAGTACTTC. It specifies CASSLWGGTNYYEQYF. Complete variable domain (other parts from reference TRBV11-3 and TRBJ2-7): EAGVVQSPRYKIIEKKQPVAFWCNPISGHNTLYWYLQNLGQGPELLIRYENEEAVDDSQLPKDRFSAERLKGVDSTLKIQPAELGDSAVYLCASSLWGGTNYYEQYFGPGTRLTVT.

The DNA for the CDR3 is TGTGCCAGCAGGCCCCCCCAGGGGAAAGAGACCCAGTACTTC. This translates into CASRPPQGKETQYF. V and J are TRBV6-8 and TRBJ2-5; possible D gene TRBD1, 6 bases. CDR1 MNHGY and CDR2 SAAAGT come from the germline V gene. This CDR3 has 14 residues. V lost 6 bases and J lost 3, with 14 bases in between.

The chain employs TRBV11-3 and TRBJ2-7, with D unclear. Trimming removed 3 bases at V and 3 bases at J, with 12 bases between. This CDR3 region has 14 residues. Germline loops: CDR1 SGHNT, CDR2 YENEEA. The CDR3, as DNA: TGTGCCAGCAGCTTCGGCGTACAAGGCTACGAGCAGTACTTC. Translated: CASSFGVQGYEQYF.

The chain joins TRBV5-1 to TRBJ1-1; D is unresolved. Trimming shortened V by 0 bases and J by 2 bases, and 11 bases separated the two germline ends. Germline CDR1 is SGHRS and CDR2 is YFSETQ. The CDR3 spans 15 residues. The CDR3 loop is CASSLAEGINTEAFF. DNA of the CDR3: TGCGCCAGCAGCTTGGCCGAGGGAATAAACACTGAAGCTTTCTTT.

The chain uses TRBV18 and TRBJ2-1; D gene ambiguous. The CDR3 spans 14 residues. Trimming shortened V by 3 bases and J by 7 bases, and 13 bases separated the two germline ends. Per germline, CDR1 KGHSH and CDR2 LQKENI. Here the CDR3 reads CASSPIEVANEQFF. The CDR3, as DNA: TGTGCCAGCTCACCTATAGAGGTCGCTAATGAGCAGTTCTTC.

This sequence joins TRBV7-7 and TRBJ2-7; TRBD1 agrees at 9 bases. The CDR3 has 16 residues. The J segment lost 4 bases and the V segment lost 4 bases, leaving 11 bases of the junction unmatched. CDR1 and CDR2 (germline): SSHAT, FNYEAQ (reference sequence). The DNA of the CDR3 is TGTGCCAGCAGCTCGCGACCGGGACAGGGAATTTACGAGCAGTACTTC. This codes for CASSSRPGQGIYEQYF.

The rearrangement joins TRBV11-3 to TRBJ2-5; D possibly corresponds to TRBD1 (6 bases). The CDR3 is 14 residues long. Looked up from germline, CDR1 is SGHNT and CDR2 is YENEEA. Trimming cost V 5 bases and J 5 bases, with 15 bases left between them. CDR3 nucleotide sequence: TGTGCCAGCAGCCCCAACAGGGCAGGGGAGACCCAGTACTTC. It codes for CASSPNRAGETQYF. Combining the CDR3 with reference TRBV11-3 and TRBJ2-5 gives the whole variable domain EAGVVQSPRYKIIEKKQPVAFWCNPISGHNTLYWYLQNLGQGPELLIRYENEEAVDDSQLPKDRFSAERLKGVDSTLKIQPAELGDSAVYLCASSPNRAGETQYFGPGTRLLVL.

The rearrangement links TRBV5-1 to TRBJ2-2; D may be TRBD1 or TRBD2 (6 bases each). In germline, CDR1 is SGHRS, CDR2 YFSETQ. This CDR3 contains 15 residues. The V gene lost 2 bases and the J gene lost 3 bases, with 11 bases spanning the gap. CDR3 coding DNA: TGCGCCAGCAGCTTCGGGGGCTCGGACACCGGGGAGCTGTTTTTT. The encoded protein is CASSFGGSDTGELFF.

This sequence joins TRBV5-1 and TRBJ2-3; tentative D call: TRBD2 (5 bases). Trimming removed 2 bases from V and 1 base from J, with 11 bases in between. CDR1 SGHRS and CDR2 YFSETQ come from the germline V gene. The CDR3 has 15 amino acids. The DNA of the CDR3 is TGCGCCAGCAGCTTAACTAGAGGCGGCACAGATACGCAGTATTTT. It codes for CASSLTRGGTDTQYF. The whole variable domain, filled in from reference TRBV5-1 and TRBJ2-3, reads KAGVTQTPRYLIKTRGQQVTLSCSPISGHRSVSWYQQTPGQGLQFLFEYFSETQRNKGNFPGRFSGRQFSNSRSEMNVSTLELGDSALYLCASSLTRGGTDTQYFGPGTRLTVL.